This section outlines one TCR beta chain sequence together with its context. Its antigen is as yet unknown. There are 15 residues in the CDR3. Germline CDR1 is MNHNS and CDR2 is SASEGT. Trimming shortened V by 5 bases and J by 5 bases, and 18 bases separated the two germline ends. These data come from a study of CD8+ T cells in alopecia areata. Study summary: Twice daily, treated patients received 5 to 10 mg of oral tofacitinib. Study results and caveats: Scalp clonality, along with expanded CD8+ clones among the top 100, was significantly decreased by tofacitinib. Lesional tissue from the scalp (especially in alopecia totalis/universalis) showed higher clonality than normal scalp.

Sequencing used cDNA as its template, made by extracting RNA and reverse transcribing it. Method: immunoSEQ multiplex PCR; TCRdb's copy keeps in-frame clones and lacks some. The table has 190,000 or so clones, about three fifths seen once; the top ten hold over 10%. The treatment here: oral pan-JAK inhibitor, 5-10 mg twice daily. Lesional scalp punch biopsies and peripheral blood were collected from alopecia areata patients. This chain links TRBV6-1 with TRBJ2-5; D remains unclear. The sequence was obtained from a human donor with alopecia areata. Sequenced material: CD8+ T cells sorted from blood, taken at week 24, from a patient treated with tofacitinib. The chain's CDR3 is CASSTNPWGSETQYF. DNA for the CDR3: TGTGCCAGCAGTACTAACCCTTGGGGTTCGGAGACCCAGTACTTC.